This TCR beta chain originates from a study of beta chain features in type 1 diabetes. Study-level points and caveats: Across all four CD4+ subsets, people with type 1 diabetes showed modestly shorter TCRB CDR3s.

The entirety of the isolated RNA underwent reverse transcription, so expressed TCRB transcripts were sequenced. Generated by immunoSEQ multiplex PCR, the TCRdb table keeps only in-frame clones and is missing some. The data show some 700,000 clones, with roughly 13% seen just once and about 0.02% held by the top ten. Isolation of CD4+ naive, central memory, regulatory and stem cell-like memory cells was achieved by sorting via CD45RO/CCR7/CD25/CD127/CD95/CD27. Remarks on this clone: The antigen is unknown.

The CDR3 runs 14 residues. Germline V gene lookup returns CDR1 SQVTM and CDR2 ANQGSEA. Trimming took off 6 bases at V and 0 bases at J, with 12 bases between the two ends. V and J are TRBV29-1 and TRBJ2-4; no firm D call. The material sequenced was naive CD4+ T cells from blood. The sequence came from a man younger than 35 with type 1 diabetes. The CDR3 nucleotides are TGCAGCGTCCCAGCGAGTCTAGCCAAAAACATTCAGTACTTC. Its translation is CSVPASLAKNIQYF.